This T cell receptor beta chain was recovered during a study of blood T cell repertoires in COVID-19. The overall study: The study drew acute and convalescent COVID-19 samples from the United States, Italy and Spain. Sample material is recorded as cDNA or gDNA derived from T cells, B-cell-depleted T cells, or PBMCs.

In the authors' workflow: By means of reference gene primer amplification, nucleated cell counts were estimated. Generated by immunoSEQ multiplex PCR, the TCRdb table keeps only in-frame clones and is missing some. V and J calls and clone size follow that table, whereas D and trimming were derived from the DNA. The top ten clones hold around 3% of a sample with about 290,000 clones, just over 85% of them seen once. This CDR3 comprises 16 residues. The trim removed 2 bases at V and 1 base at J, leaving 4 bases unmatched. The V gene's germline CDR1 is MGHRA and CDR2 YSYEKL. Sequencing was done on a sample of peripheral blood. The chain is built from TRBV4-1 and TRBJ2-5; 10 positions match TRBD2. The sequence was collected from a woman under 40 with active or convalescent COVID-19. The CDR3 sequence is CASSQFSGGSQETQYF. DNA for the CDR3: TGCGCCAGCAGCCAATTTAGCGGGGGGAGCCAAGAGACCCAGTACTTC.